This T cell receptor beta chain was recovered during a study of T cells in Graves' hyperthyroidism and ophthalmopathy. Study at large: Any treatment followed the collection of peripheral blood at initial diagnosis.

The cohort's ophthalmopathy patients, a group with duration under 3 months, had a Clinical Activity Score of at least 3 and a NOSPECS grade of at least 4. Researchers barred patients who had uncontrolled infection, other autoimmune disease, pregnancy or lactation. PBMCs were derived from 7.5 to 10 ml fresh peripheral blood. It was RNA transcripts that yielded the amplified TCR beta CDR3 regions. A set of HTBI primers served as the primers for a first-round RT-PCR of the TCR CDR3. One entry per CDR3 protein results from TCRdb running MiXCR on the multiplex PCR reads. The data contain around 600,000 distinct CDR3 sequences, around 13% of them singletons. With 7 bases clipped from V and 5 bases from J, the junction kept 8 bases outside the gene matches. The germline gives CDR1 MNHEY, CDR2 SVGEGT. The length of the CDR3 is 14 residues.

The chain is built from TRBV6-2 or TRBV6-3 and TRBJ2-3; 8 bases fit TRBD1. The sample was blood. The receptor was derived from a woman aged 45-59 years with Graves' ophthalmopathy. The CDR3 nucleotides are TGTGCCAGCATCCAGGACAGGGTTCGAGATACGCAGTATTTT. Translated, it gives CASIQDRVRDTQYF.